This entry lists 11 T cell receptor beta chains sequenced from one sample in a study of T cell changes during pregnancy in multiple sclerosis. Method: immunoSEQ multiplex PCR; TCRdb's copy keeps in-frame clones and lacks some. The sample has more than 60,000 clones, around 90% seen once. The sample here was CD4+ T cells from peripheral blood mononuclear cells, taken in the third trimester of pregnancy. These receptor sequences come from a female donor in good health, enrolled as a control in a pregnancy study.

The chain is built from TRBV7-2 and TRBJ2-7, with no clear D. This CDR3 is built from 12 residues. In germline, CDR1 is SGHTA, CDR2 FQGNSA. Trimming stripped 4 bases from V and 2 bases from J, with 6 bases between. The CDR3 DNA sequence: TGTGCCAGCAGCTCCAATCCCTACGAGCAGTACTTC. It codes for CASSSNPYEQYF.

The chain links TRBV19 to TRBJ2-3; TRBD1 aligns across 10 bases. After removal of 4 bases from V and 4 bases from J, the junction contained 11 bases not matched to a gene. Germline lookup yields CDR1 LNHDA and CDR2 SQIVND (reference sequence). This CDR3 has 17 residues. The CDR3 here is CASSRNPGQGMSDTQYF. In DNA form, the CDR3 reads TGTGCCAGTAGTAGAAACCCGGGACAGGGGATGTCAGATACGCAGTATTTT.

The rearrangement uses TRBV10-3 and TRBJ1-2; TRBD1 might be the D (6 bases). V dropped 9 bases and J dropped 0 bases, with 11 bases sitting between them. CDR3 length: 13 residues. Germline CDR1 and CDR2: ENHRY and SYGVKD. The DNA of the CDR3 is TGTGCCATAGCAGGACAGTCTAACTATGGCTACACCTTC. Amino acid sequence: CAIAGQSNYGYTF.

The genes are TRBV30 and TRBJ2-3; D possibly corresponds to TRBD2 (6 bases). CDR1 is GTSNPN and CDR2 is SVGIG in the germline V gene (reference sequence). The CDR3 is 14 amino acids. Trimming left V 4 bases short and J 4 bases short, with 15 bases between. CDR3 sequence (DNA): TGTGCCTGGAAAAGGGGACTTCACTCAGATACGCAGTATTTT. This encodes CAWKRGLHSDTQYF.

The chain has TRBV7-2 and TRBJ1-4, with D uncertain. V shed 3 bases and J shed 8 bases, with 13 bases lying between them. Germline loops: CDR1 SGHTA, CDR2 FQGNSA. The CDR3 runs 14 residues. CDR3 protein: CASSFRGVGEKLFF. The CDR3 DNA is TGTGCCAGCAGCTTCCGCGGGGTTGGAGAAAAACTGTTTTTT.

This chain uses TRBV30 with TRBJ1-1; 8 bases map to TRBD1. Germline CDR1 is GTSNPN and CDR2 is SVGIG (reference sequence). The CDR3 is 13 residues long. Unmatched junction bases numbered 5, after V lost 4 bases and J lost 4 bases. The CDR3 DNA follows: TGTGCCTGGATACAGGGGGACGGCACTGAAGCTTTCTTT. It translates to CAWIQGDGTEAFF.

This sequence joins TRBV30 and TRBJ1-2; TRBD1 is a possible D gene (5 bases). This CDR3 comprises 10 residues. Germline lookup yields CDR1 GTSNPN and CDR2 SVGIG (reference sequence). The CDR3 DNA reads as TGTTTGGGGGAGGACTATGGCTACACCTTC. Translation gives CLGEDYGYTF.

The rearrangement uses TRBV14 and TRBJ1-2; 7 bases map to TRBD1. Trimming took 1 base from V and 5 from J; bases not matched to a gene: 13. This CDR3 is 17 amino acids long. Per the germline V gene, CDR1 is SGHDN and CDR2 is FVKESK. The CDR3 DNA is TGTGCCAGCAGCCAAGTTAGCGGACAGGTTAAATGGTATGGCTACACCTTC. Encoded protein: CASSQVSGQVKWYGYTF.

This clone was detected once. The chain couples TRBV10-3 to TRBJ1-5, with D uncertain. V lost 1 base, J lost 4 bases, and 8 bases lay in between. Per the germline V gene, CDR1 is ENHRY and CDR2 is SYGVKD. CDR3 length: 14 residues. CDR3 amino acids: CAISEFGHNQPQHF. In nucleotides, the CDR3 is TGTGCCATCAGTGAGTTTGGCCATAATCAGCCCCAGCATTTT.

This sequence joins TRBV7-2 and TRBJ2-7, with 7 nucleotides matching TRBD1. There are 13 residues in the CDR3. Trimming cost V 2 bases and J 5 bases; bases outside gene matches: 3. CDR1 SGHTA and CDR2 FQGNSA come from the germline V gene. CDR3 nucleotides: TGTGCCAGCAGCTTACGACAGGGCCACGAGCAGTACTTC. Translation gives CASSLRQGHEQYF.

The DNA for the CDR3 is TGCGCCAGCAGCCCGGACAGGGGGTACACTGAAGCTTTCTTT. This encodes CASSPDRGYTEAFF. This chain uses TRBV5-1 with TRBJ1-1; 10 nucleotides match TRBD1. The V segment lost 4 bases and the J segment 3 bases; nucleotides outside the gene matches: 3. Germline V gene sequence: CDR1 SGHRS, CDR2 YFSETQ. This CDR3 has 14 amino acids.